One TCR beta chain is described in this entry. What it binds is not known. Libraries were prepared by immunoSEQ multiplex PCR; TCRdb keeps only in-frame clonotypes and omits some of them. The table shows around 100,000 clones, with around 90% occurring only once. The entry originates in a study of T cell responses to AZD1222 COVID-19 vaccine. CDR1 is SNHLY and CDR2 is FYNNEI in the germline V gene. The CDR3 spans 13 residues. V was pared by 5 bases and J by 5 bases, with 11 bases between. Notes on the study in general: After two AZD1222 doses, spike-specific TCR breadth and depth rose versus day 0. Most donors were white British and more were female, and clonal diversity was possibly underestimated. Recipients of AZD1222 seropositive at baseline numbered only 5 to 7.

This rearrangement joins TRBV2 to TRBJ2-3; perhaps TRBD2 as D (6 bases). The material was peripheral blood, obtained on day 0 of AZD1222 vaccination. This TCR was recovered from an adult in good health. CDR3 sequence reads: CASSQPTRDTQYF. The CDR3 coding sequence is TGTGCCAGCAGTCAGCCGACTAGAGATACGCAGTATTTT.